The 21 T cell receptor beta chains below all came from one sample that was sequenced in a study of low-dose radiotherapy and immunotherapy resistance in tumors. Time point in this sample: before trial treatment. cDNA synthesis used a TRAV/TRBV-specific primer set for both chains. PCR amplification of the TCRs was performed with Phusion for 15 to 25 PCR cycles, and it relied on a constant-region primer together with a V-primer adapter. One entry per CDR3 protein, called by TCRdb with MiXCR from the reads. The sample holds more than 70,000 distinct CDR3 sequences; around 29% are singletons and the top ten take 11%. Sample: PBMCs, taken before treatment. These TCRs come from a female donor with ovarian cancer.

This clonotype was seen more than once but under ten times. The V call is TRBV7-6, the J call TRBJ2-3; 10 nucleotides agree with TRBD2. This CDR3 is built from 18 residues. V gave up 1 base and J gave up 1 base; unmatched junction bases: 8. Per the germline V gene, CDR1 is SGHVS and CDR2 is FNYEAQ. CDR3 DNA: TGTGCCAGCAGCTTAGTGCCTAGCGGGAGTTACGGCACAGATACGCAGTATTTT. Its protein product is CASSLVPSGSYGTDTQYF.

The genes are TRBV19 and TRBJ1-4; the D gene is possibly TRBD1 (5 bases). The germline gives CDR1 LNHDA, CDR2 SQIVND (reference sequence). CDR3 length: 15 amino acids. Trimming cost V 3 bases and J 7 bases, with 15 bases left between them. CDR3: CASSIRRGAGEKLFF. The CDR3 DNA sequence: TGTGCCAGTAGTATCCGACGAGGGGCGGGTGAAAAACTGTTTTTT.

This clonotype has at least ten counts. This chain's CDR3 is CASSWGLAGLNEQFF. The CDR3 DNA reads TGCGCCAGCAGCTGGGGACTAGCGGGCCTCAATGAGCAGTTCTTC. The genes are TRBV5-1 and TRBJ2-1; 12 positions agree with TRBD2. The CDR3 sequence is 15 residues long. Germline CDR1 reads SGHRS; CDR2 reads YFSETQ. Trimming at V came to 3 bases and at J to 6 bases, leaving 4 bases not matched to a gene.

This clonotype was seen repeatedly, ten times or more. The genes are TRBV27 and TRBJ2-7; D tentatively fits TRBD1 or TRBD2 (6 bases each). V lost 5 bases, J lost 4 bases, and 18 bases lay in between. The CDR3 is 15 amino acids. In germline, CDR1 is MNHEY, CDR2 SMNVEV (reference sequence). CDR3 sequence: CASSPHGGPRYEQYF. The CDR3 nucleotides read TGTGCCAGCAGTCCTCACGGGGGCCCGAGGTACGAGCAGTACTTC.

This clonotype was observed a few times. The genes are TRBV12-3 or TRBV12-4 and TRBJ2-1; 10 positions match TRBD2. The junction had 6 bases not matched to a gene; V was cut back by 1 base and J by 6 bases. This CDR3 spans 16 amino acids. In nucleotides, the CDR3 is TGTGCCAGCAGTTTAGATAGCGGGGGGAGGGGCAATGAGCAGTTCTTC. As protein: CASSLDSGGRGNEQFF.

The chain joins TRBV2 to TRBJ2-2; D gene uncertain. V was pared by 1 base and J by 1 base, with 7 bases between. The CDR3 spans 15 residues. CDR1 SNHLY and CDR2 FYNNEI come from the germline V gene. The CDR3 sequence is CASSEVGQNTGELFF. The CDR3 DNA follows: TGTGCCAGCAGTGAAGTCGGTCAGAACACCGGGGAGCTGTTTTTT.

As to this clonotype: This likely reflects a read error, since a far larger clone is one base away. This rearrangement joins TRBV7-2 to TRBJ2-1; D is uncertain. CDR1 and CDR2 (germline): SGHTA, FQGNSA. This CDR3 region has 15 residues. The V and J ends lost 0 bases and 10 bases respectively, with 16 bases between them. CDR3 nucleotides: TGTGCCAGCAGCTTAGCTGCAGGCATCTCCTACGAGCAGTTCTTC. Its protein product is CASSLAAGISYEQFF.

This clonotype was counted at least ten times. V and J are TRBV7-9 and TRBJ2-1; D gene unclear. Germline loops: CDR1 SEHNR, CDR2 FQNEAQ (reference sequence). V was shortened by 5 bases and J by 1 base, with 12 bases between the two germline ends. The CDR3 has 15 residues. The CDR3 DNA is TGTGCCAGCAGCCCACGAACAGAATCCTACAATGAGCAGTTCTTC. Translated: CASSPRTESYNEQFF.

In its sample, this clonotype was seen many times. V gene TRBV28 combines with J gene TRBJ2-5; TRBD2 might be the D (6 bases). Germline loops: CDR1 MDHEN, CDR2 SYDVKM. The CDR3 contains 14 residues. V lost 6 bases and J 2 bases, leaving 13 bases between the germline ends. The CDR3 DNA reads TGTGCCAGCAGAAAACCGGGGGATCAAGAGACCCAGTACTTC. This codes for CASRKPGDQETQYF.

This clonotype appeared many times. The rearrangement uses TRBV5-1 and TRBJ2-3; tentative D call: TRBD1 (6 bases). CDR1 and CDR2 (germline): SGHRS, YFSETQ. V was shortened by 0 bases and J by 3 bases, with 11 bases between the two germline ends. The CDR3 consists of 15 residues. DNA of the CDR3: TGCGCCAGCAGCTTGGCTAACAGGGAAACAGATACGCAGTATTTT. Its translation: CASSLANRETDTQYF.

This clonotype has ten or more counts. J is TRBJ2-6 and V is TRBV19; D may be TRBD2 (6 bases). This CDR3 contains 18 residues. V lost 0 bases to trimming and J lost 4 bases, with 16 bases between them. The germline CDR1 and CDR2 sequences are LNHDA and SQIVND (reference sequence). CDR3 nucleotides: TGTGCCAGTAGTATAGAGGGGGGACGGCCACGCGGGGCCAACGTCCTGACTTTC. It yields the protein CASSIEGGRPRGANVLTF.

In this sample, this clonotype turned up once. The genes are TRBV10-3 and TRBJ2-3, with 9 bases aligning to TRBD2. CDR3 length: 14 residues. Looked up from germline, CDR1 is ENHRY and CDR2 is SYGVKD. The trim removed 5 bases at V and 6 bases at J, leaving 6 bases unmatched. The chain's CDR3 is CAISMTSGGDTQYF. In nucleotides, the CDR3 is TGTGCCATCAGTATGACTAGCGGAGGGGATACGCAGTATTTT.

This clonotype was counted many times. The chain combines TRBV29-1 with TRBJ1-2; D gene uncertain. The CDR3 is 14 residues long. Trimming left V 5 bases short and J 2 bases short, with 15 bases between. CDR1 SQVTM and CDR2 ANQGSEA come from the germline V gene. The CDR3 region is CSVRAGLPNYGYTF. The CDR3 bases are TGCAGCGTTCGGGCCGGACTACCGAACTATGGCTACACCTTC.

This clonotype was seen many times. The rearrangement links TRBV21-1 to TRBJ2-7; the table's TRBD1 call for D was not verified on the DNA. TRBV21-1 is termed a pseudogene. The CDR3 has 18 residues. CDR3 bases: TGTGCCAGCAGCAAAGCGCTGGGGACAGGGGGTGGGGCCTACGAGCAGTACTTC. Its translation is CASSKALGTGGGAYEQYF.

This clonotype was counted many times. The genes are TRBV6-5 and TRBJ1-4; D is unclear. The V gene lost 6 bases and the J gene lost 3 bases, with 8 bases spanning the gap. CDR1 and CDR2 (germline): MNHEY, SVGAGI. The CDR3 extends over 13 amino acids. CDR3 residues: CASSLVPNEKLFF. The CDR3 DNA is TGTGCCAGCAGCCTGGTTCCTAATGAAAAACTGTTTTTT.

The chain links TRBV4-2 to TRBJ1-6; possibly TRBD1 for D (6 bases). Germline V lookup: CDR1 LGHNA, CDR2 YNFKEQ. V was pared by 1 base and J by 10 bases, with 14 bases between. There are 15 residues in the CDR3. For the CDR3, the DNA is TGTGCCAGCAGCCAAGCAGCCCAGGGGACATCACCCCTCCACTTT. Encoded protein: CASSQAAQGTSPLHF.

The rearrangement joins TRBV9 to TRBJ2-7; D is possibly TRBD1 (6 bases). The germline V gene has CDR1 SGDLS and CDR2 YYNGEE. Between the trimmed V and J ends, which lost 3 bases and 6 bases, there was a span of 13 bases. This CDR3 is built from 13 residues. This CDR3 is CASSAQRGTEQYF. The CDR3 nucleotides read TGTGCCAGCAGCGCCCAGAGGGGGACCGAGCAGTACTTC.

This clonotype was recorded at least ten times. This chain uses TRBV19 with TRBJ2-1, with no clear D. The germline gives CDR1 LNHDA, CDR2 SQIVND (reference sequence). The length of the CDR3 is 15 residues. Trimming took 6 bases from V and 0 from J, leaving 12 bases between them. CDR3 loop: CASRRFGDSYNEQFF. Written as DNA, the CDR3 is TGTGCCAGTAGACGGTTTGGCGACTCCTACAATGAGCAGTTCTTC.

This clonotype was detected ten times or more. The gene calls are TRBV11-2 and TRBJ1-5; D is perhaps TRBD1 (5 bases). Trimming shortened V by 0 bases and J by 3 bases, and 6 bases separated the two germline ends. Germline V gene data show CDR1 as SGHAT and CDR2 as FQNNGV. The CDR3 contains 14 residues. CDR3: CASSLDRVNQPQHF. For the CDR3, the DNA is TGTGCCAGCAGCTTAGACAGGGTCAATCAGCCCCAGCATTTT.

This clonotype occurred a few times. The chain recombines TRBV19 with TRBJ1-2, with 11 bases aligning to TRBD1. This CDR3 comprises 17 residues. V lost 2 bases and J lost 8; bases outside the gene matches: 13. Germline V gene sequence: CDR1 LNHDA, CDR2 SQIVND (reference sequence). This chain's CDR3 is CASSIPGTGGLGVGYTF. The CDR3 nucleotides read TGTGCCAGTAGTATACCCGGGACAGGGGGTCTCGGCGTCGGCTACACCTTC.

This clonotype was counted between two and nine times. V is TRBV5-1 and J is TRBJ2-7; TRBD1 might be the D (6 bases). The CDR3 loop spans 14 amino acids. The germline V gene encodes CDR1 SGHRS and CDR2 YFSETQ. V was pared by 0 bases and J by 6 bases, with 13 bases between. The CDR3 is CASSLVSRGGEQYF. CDR3 bases: TGCGCCAGCAGCTTGGTCAGCAGGGGTGGCGAGCAGTACTTC.